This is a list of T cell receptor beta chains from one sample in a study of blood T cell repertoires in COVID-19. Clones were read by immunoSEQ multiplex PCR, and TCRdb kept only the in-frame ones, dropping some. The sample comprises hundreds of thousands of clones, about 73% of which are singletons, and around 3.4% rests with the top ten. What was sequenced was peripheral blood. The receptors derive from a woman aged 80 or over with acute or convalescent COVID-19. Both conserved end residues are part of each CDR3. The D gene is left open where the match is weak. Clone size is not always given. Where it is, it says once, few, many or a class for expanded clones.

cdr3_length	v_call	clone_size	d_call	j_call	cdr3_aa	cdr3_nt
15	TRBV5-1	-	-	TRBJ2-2	CASSLVLARTGELFF	TGCGCCAGCAGCTTGGTCCTAGCGAGGACCGGGGAGCTGTTTTTT
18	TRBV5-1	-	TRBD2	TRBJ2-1	CASSLDEGLAGGYNEQFF	TGCGCCAGCAGCTTGGACGAAGGACTAGCGGGAGGTTACAATGAGCAGTTCTTC
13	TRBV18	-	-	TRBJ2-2	CASSRGDTGELFF	TGTGCCAGCTCACGGGGGGACACCGGGGAGCTGTTTTTT
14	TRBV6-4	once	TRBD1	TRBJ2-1	CASSENRGIGEQFF	TGTGCCAGCAGTGAGAACAGGGGAATTGGTGAGCAGTTCTTC
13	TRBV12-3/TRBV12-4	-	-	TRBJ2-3	CASSLRRTDTQYF	TGTGCCAGCAGTTTACGGCGGACAGATACGCAGTATTTT
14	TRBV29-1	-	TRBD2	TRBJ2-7	CSVPGEGNSYEQYF	TGCAGCGTGCCCGGGGAGGGCAACTCCTACGAGCAGTACTTC
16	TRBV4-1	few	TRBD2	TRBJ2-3	CASSQPGLAGTDTQYF	TGCGCCAGCAGCCAACCCGGACTAGCGGGGACAGATACGCAGTATTTT
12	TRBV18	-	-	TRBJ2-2	CASSPLFGELFF	TGTGCCAGCTCACCACTATTCGGGGAGCTGTTTTTT
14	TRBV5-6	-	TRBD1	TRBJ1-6	CASSLDRGNSPLHF	TGTGCCAGCAGCTTGGACAGGGGGAATTCACCCCTCCACTTT
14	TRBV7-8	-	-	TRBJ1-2	CASSLGQSNYGYTF	TGTGCCAGCAGCTTAGGACAGTCTAACTATGGCTACACCTTC
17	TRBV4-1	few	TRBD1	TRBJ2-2	CASSNLRGQRNTGELFF	TGCGCCAGCAGCAACTTGAGGGGACAGAGGAACACCGGGGAGCTGTTTTTT
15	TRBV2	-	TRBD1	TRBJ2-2	CASSVTQGLTGELFF	TGTGCCAGCAGTGTAACACAGGGGTTAACCGGGGAGCTGTTTTTT
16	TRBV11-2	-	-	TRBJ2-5	CASSLGLRTPQETQYF	TGTGCCAGCAGCTTAGGACTCAGGACACCTCAAGAGACCCAGTACTTC
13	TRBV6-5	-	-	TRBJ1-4	CASRGTVNEKLFF	TGTGCCAGCCGGGGTACCGTTAATGAAAAACTGTTTTTT
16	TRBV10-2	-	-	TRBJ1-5	CASSGDYGVGNQPQHF	TGCGCCAGCAGTGGGGATTACGGGGTAGGCAATCAGCCCCAGCATTTT
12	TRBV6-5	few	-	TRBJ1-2	CASSYGQGGYTF	TGTGCCAGCAGTTACGGCCAGGGTGGCTACACCTTC
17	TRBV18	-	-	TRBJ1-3	CASSPPERGRSGNTIYF	TGTGCCAGCTCACCACCGGAAAGGGGCAGGTCTGGAAACACCATATATTTT
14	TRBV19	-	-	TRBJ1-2	CASSIVNSNYGYTF	TGTGCCAGTAGTATAGTCAACAGCAACTATGGCTACACCTTC
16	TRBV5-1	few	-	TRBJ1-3	CASSLAGTTSGNTIYF	TGCGCCAGCAGCTTGGCAGGGACAACCTCTGGAAACACCATATATTTT
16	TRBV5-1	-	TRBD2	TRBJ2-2	CASSPLAGVGSGELFF	TGCGCCAGCAGCCCCCTAGCGGGAGTAGGTTCCGGGGAGCTGTTTTTT
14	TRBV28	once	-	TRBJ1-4	CASSPQGRTEKLFF	TGTGCCAGCAGTCCCCAGGGCCGAACTGAAAAACTGTTTTTT
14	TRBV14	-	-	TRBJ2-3	CASSLTAGQGTQYF	TGTGCCAGCAGTTTGACCGCCGGACAAGGTACGCAGTATTTT
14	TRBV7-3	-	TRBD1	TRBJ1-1	CASSEHRGDTEAFF	TGTGCCAGCTCCGAACACAGGGGAGACACTGAAGCTTTCTTT
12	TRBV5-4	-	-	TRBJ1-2	CASSPPQGGYTF	TGTGCCAGCAGCCCCCCCCAGGGGGGCTACACCTTC
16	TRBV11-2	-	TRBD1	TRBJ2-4	CASSLAAGGAGNIQYF	TGTGCCAGCAGCTTAGCGGCAGGGGGCGCCGGAAACATTCAGTACTTC
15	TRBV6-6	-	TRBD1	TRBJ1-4	CASSYLGQPNEKLFF	TGTGCCAGCAGTTACTTGGGACAGCCCAATGAAAAACTGTTTTTT
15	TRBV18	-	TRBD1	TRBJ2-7	CASSPEGQGTYEQYF	TGTGCCAGCTCACCAGAGGGACAGGGGACCTACGAGCAGTACTTC
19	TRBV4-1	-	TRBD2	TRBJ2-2	CASSQRLAGVNVRTGELFF	TGCGCCAGCAGCCAGCGCTTAGCGGGGGTGAACGTCCGAACCGGGGAGCTGTTTTTT
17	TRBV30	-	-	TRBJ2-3	CAWSVRIGGGHTDTQYF	TGTGCCTGGAGTGTACGGATTGGGGGAGGCCACACAGATACGCAGTATTTT
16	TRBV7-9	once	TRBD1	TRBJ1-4	CASSTRTGVHNEKLFF	TGTGCCAGCAGCACACGGACAGGCGTTCATAATGAAAAACTGTTTTTT
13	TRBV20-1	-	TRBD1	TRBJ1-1	CSASHRGPTEAFF	TGCAGTGCCAGTCACAGGGGGCCAACTGAAGCTTTCTTT
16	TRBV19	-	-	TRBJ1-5	CASRVQGTPGYQPQHF	TGTGCCAGTAGGGTGCAAGGAACCCCGGGGTATCAGCCCCAGCATTTT
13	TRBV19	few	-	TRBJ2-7	CASRSRGSYEQYF	TGTGCCAGTAGATCGCGGGGCTCCTACGAGCAGTACTTC
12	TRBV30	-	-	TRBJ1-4	CAWSNPPRKLFF	TGTGCCTGGAGTAACCCCCCTCGGAAACTGTTTTTT
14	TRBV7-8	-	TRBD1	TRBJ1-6	CASSLRDSNSPLHF	TGTGCCAGCAGCCTCCGGGACAGCAATTCACCCCTCCACTTT
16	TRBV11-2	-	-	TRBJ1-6	CASSDLRRGDNSPLHF	TGTGCCAGCAGCGACCTACGACGGGGGGATAATTCACCCCTCCACTTT
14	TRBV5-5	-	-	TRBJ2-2	CASSRSTGPGELFF	TGTGCCAGCAGCCGGTCGACAGGACCCGGGGAGCTGTTTTTT
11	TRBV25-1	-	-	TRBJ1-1	CASIRTRGAFF	TGTGCCAGCATCCGGACTCGGGGAGCTTTCTTT
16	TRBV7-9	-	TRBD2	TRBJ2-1	CASSLAGGGPYNEQFF	TGTGCCAGCAGCTTAGCGGGCGGGGGGCCGTACAATGAGCAGTTCTTC
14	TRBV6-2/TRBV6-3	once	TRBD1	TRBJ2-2	CASSASGGTGELFF	TGTGCCAGCAGTGCCTCAGGGGGCACCGGGGAGCTGTTTTTT
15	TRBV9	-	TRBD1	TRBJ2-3	CASSVGDRGTDTQYF	TGTGCCAGCAGCGTAGGGGACAGGGGGACAGATACGCAGTATTTT